The source of this T cell receptor (beta chain) is a study of type 1 regulatory T cells. Study in general: An in vitro protocol generated T-allo10, a Tr1-enriched, alloantigen-specific CD4 T cell product.

The length of the CDR3 is 13 residues. Losses at the gene ends were 0 bases for V and 14 bases for J; bases not matched to a gene: 5. Per germline, CDR1 SGHVS and CDR2 FQNEAQ. TCRdb independently ran MiXCR on the reads; one entry per CDR3 protein. The table includes approximately 97,000 distinct CDR3 sequences, about a third detected once. The clonotype originates from a human donor in good health. The V gene is TRBV7-8, the J gene TRBJ2-1; TRBD1 agrees at 9 bases. Material for sequencing was CD4+ T cells, either the whole sample or a sorted fraction (not recorded which). The CDR3 DNA sequence: TGTGCCAGCAGCTTAGCGGACAGGGGTGGCAAGTTCTTC. Translation gives CASSLADRGGKFF.